The clone carrying this T cell receptor (beta chain) was seen a few times. Its antigen is undetermined. Sequencing used immunoSEQ v3. The assay was immunoSEQ multiplex PCR, and TCRdb's table has in-frame clones only and misses some. The sample lists 55,000 to 65,000 clones, approximately 69% occurring once. Time point of the sample: pre-treatment sample, taken before nivolumab and TIL therapy. Enrollment ran from October 2017 to early 2020. This entry comes from a study of TIL therapy for anti-PD-1-resistant metastatic lung cancer. Across the study: Median tumor PD-L1 proportion score was 5.5% to 6.5%. Half of patients were current or former smokers. Regarding the study as a whole: TIL clonotype persistence in blood showed no apparent association with response.

The germline CDR1 and CDR2 sequences are SNHLY and FYNNEI. The V segment lost 6 bases and the J segment 0 bases; nucleotides outside the gene matches: 4. The CDR3 sequence is 15 residues long. The clonotype comes from a person aged 25 to 80 with non-small cell lung cancer. Sequenced here: blood, sampled at baseline. The chain uses TRBV2 and TRBJ2-2, with 7 bases that match TRBD1. CDR3 DNA sequence: TGTGCCAGCAGCTGGGACAGTGCGAACACCGGGGAGCTGTTTTTT. Its protein product is CASSWDSANTGELFF.